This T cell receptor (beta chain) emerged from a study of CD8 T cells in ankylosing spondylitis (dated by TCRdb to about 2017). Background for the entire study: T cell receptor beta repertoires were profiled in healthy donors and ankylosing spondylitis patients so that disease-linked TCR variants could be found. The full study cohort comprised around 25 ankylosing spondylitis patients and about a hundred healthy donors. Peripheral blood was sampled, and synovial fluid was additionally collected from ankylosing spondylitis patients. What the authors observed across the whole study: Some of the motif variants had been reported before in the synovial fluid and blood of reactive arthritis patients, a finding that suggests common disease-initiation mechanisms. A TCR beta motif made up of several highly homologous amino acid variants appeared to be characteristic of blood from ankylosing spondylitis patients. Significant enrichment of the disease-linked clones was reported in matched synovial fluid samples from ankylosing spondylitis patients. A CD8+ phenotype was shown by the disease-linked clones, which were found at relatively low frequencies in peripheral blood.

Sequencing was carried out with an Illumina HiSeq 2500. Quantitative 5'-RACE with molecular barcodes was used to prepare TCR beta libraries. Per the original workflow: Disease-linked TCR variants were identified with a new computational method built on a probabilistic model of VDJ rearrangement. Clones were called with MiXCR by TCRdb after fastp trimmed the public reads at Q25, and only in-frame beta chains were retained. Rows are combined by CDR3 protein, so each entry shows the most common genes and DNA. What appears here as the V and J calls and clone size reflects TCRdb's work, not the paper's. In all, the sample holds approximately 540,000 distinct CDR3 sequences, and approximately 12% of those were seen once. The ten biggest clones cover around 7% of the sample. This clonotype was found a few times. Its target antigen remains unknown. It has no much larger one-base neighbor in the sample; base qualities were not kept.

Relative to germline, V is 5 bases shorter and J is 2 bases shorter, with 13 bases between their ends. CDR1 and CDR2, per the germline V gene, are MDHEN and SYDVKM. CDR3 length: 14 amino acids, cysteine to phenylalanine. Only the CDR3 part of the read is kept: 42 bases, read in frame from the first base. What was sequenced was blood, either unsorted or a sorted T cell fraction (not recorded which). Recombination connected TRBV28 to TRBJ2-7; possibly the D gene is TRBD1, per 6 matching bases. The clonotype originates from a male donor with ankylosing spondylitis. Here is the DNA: TGTGCCAGCAGTCCCGGGACACTACCCTACGAGCAGTACTTC. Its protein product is CASSPGTLPYEQYF.